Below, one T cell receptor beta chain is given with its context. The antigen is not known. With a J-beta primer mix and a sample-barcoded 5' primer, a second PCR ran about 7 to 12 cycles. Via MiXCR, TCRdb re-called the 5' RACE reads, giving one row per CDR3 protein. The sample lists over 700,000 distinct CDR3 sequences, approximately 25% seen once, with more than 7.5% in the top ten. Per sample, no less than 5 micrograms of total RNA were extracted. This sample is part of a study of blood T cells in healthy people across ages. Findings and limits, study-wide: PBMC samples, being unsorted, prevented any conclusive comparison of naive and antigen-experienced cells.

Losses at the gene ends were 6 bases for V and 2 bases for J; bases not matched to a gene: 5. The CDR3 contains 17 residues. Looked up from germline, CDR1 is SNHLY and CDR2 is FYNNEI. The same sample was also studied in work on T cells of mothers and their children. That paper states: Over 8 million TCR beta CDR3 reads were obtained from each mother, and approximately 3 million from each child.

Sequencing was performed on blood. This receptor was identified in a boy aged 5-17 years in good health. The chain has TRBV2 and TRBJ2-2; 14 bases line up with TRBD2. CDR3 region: CASSDGTSGRNTGELFF. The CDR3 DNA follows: TGTGCCAGCAGCGACGGGACTAGCGGGAGAAACACCGGGGAGCTGTTTTTT.